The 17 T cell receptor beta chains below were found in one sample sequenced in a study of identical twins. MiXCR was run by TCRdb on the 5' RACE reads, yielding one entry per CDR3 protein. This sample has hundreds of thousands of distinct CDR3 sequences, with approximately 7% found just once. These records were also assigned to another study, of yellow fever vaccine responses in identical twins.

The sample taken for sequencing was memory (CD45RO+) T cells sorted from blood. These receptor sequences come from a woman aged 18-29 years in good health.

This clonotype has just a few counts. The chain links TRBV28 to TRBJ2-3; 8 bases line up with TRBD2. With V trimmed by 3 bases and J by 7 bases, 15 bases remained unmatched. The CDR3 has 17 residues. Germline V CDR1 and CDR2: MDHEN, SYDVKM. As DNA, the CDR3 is TGTGCCAGCAGTTTTTCCCCAGCGGGAGCGGGGTTGAATACGCAGTATTTT. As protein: CASSFSPAGAGLNTQYF.

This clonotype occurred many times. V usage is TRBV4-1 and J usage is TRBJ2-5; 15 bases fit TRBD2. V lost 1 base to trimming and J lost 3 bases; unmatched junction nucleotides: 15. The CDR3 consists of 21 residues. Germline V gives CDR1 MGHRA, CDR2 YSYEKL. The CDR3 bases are TGCGCCAGCAGCCAAGCCGGGACTAGCGGGGGGTCTCTAGCCCATAAAGAGACCCAGTACTTC. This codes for CASSQAGTSGGSLAHKETQYF.

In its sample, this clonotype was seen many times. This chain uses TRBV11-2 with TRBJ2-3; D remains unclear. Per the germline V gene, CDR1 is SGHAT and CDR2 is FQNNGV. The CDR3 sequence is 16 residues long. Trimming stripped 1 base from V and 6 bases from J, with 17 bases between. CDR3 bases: TGTGCCAGCAGCTTAGCCCCGTCCCGCGATGGGGATACGCAGTATTTT. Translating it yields CASSLAPSRDGDTQYF.

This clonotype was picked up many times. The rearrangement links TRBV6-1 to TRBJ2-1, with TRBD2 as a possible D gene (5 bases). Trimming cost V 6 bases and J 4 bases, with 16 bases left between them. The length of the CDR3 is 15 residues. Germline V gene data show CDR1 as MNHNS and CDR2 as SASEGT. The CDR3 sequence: CASRRGLDSYNEQFF. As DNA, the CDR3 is TGTGCCAGCAGACGGGGTCTTGACTCGTACAATGAGCAGTTCTTC.

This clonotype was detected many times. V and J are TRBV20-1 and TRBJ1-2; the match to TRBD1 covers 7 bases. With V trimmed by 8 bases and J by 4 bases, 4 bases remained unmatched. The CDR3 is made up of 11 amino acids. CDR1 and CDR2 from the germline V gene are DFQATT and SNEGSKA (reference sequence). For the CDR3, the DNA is TGCAGTTCGACAGGGTCCTATGGCTACACCTTC. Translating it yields CSSTGSYGYTF.

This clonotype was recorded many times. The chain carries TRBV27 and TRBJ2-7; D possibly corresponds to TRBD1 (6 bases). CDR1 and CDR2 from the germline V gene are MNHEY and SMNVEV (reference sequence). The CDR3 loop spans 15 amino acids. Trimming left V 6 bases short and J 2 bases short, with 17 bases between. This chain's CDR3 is CASRWGQGLTYEQYF. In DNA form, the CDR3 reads TGTGCCAGCAGATGGGGCCAGGGGCTAACCTACGAGCAGTACTTC.

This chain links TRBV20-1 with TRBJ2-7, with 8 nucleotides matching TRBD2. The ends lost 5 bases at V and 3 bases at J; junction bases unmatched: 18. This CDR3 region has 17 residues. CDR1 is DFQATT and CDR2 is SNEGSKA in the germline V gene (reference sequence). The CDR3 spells CSAGRIMSGRTDYEQYF. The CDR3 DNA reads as TGCAGTGCTGGGCGGATCATGAGCGGGAGAACGGACTACGAGCAGTACTTC.

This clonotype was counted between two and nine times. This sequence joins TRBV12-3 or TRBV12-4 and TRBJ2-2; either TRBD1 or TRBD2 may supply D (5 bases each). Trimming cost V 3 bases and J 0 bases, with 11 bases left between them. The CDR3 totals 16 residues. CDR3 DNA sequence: TGTGCCAGCAGTTTGGTCTGGGGGTCGAACACCGGGGAGCTGTTTTTT. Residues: CASSLVWGSNTGELFF.

The CDR3 bases are TGCGCCAGCAGCTTGGATGGGAGTCAGCCCCAGCATTTT. Translating it yields CASSLDGSQPQHF. The chain has TRBV5-1 and TRBJ1-5; no clear D. The length of the CDR3 is 13 residues. CDR1 and CDR2 from the germline V gene are SGHRS and YFSETQ. The V gene lost 0 bases and the J gene lost 6 bases, with 7 bases spanning the gap.

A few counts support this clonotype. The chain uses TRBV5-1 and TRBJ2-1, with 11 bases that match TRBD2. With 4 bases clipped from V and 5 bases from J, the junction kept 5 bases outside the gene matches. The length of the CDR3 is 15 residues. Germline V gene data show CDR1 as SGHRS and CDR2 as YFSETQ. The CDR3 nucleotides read TGCGCCAGCAGCCAGGGACTAGCGGCAAACAATGAGCAGTTCTTC. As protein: CASSQGLAANNEQFF.

The DNA for the CDR3 is TGTGCCAGCAGCCCACAGCGTACGAACACCGGGGAGCTGTTTTTT. Translation: CASSPQRTNTGELFF. The chain couples TRBV12-3 or TRBV12-4 to TRBJ2-2; no reliable D call. Trimming cost V 6 bases and J 0 bases, with 11 bases left between them. This CDR3 has 15 residues.

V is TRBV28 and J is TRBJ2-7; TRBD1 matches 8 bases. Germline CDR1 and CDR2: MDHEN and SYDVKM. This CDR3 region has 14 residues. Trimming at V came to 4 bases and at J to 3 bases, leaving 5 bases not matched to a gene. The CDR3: CASSSGQAIYEQYV. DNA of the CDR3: TGTGCCAGCAGTTCGGGACAGGCAATCTACGAGCAGTACGTC.

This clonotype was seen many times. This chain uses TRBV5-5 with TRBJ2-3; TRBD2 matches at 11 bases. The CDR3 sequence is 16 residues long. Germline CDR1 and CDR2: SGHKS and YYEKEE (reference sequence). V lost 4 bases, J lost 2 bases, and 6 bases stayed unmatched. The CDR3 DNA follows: TGTGCCAGCAGCAGACTTAGCGGGAGGGCCACAGATACGCAGTATTTT. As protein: CASSRLSGRATDTQYF.

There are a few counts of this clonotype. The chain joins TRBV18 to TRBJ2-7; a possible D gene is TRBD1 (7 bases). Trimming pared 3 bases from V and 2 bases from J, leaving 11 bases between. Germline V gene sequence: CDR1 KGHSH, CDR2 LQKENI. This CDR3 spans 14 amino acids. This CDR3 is CASSPAGQTYEQYV. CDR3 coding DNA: TGTGCCAGCTCACCGGCGGGACAGACCTACGAGCAGTACGTC.

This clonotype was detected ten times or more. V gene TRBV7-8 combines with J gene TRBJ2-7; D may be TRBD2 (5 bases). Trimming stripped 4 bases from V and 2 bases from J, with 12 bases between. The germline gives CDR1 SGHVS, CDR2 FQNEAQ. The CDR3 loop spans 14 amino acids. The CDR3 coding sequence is TGTGCCAGCAGCTCATTGGCGGGCCCCTACGAGCAGTACTTC. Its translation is CASSSLAGPYEQYF. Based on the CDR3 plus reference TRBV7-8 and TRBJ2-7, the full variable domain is GAGVSQSPRYKVAKRGQDVALRCDPISGHVSLFWYQQALGQGPEFLTYFQNEAQLDKSGLPSDRFFAERPEGSVSTLKIQRTQQEDSAVYLCASSSLAGPYEQYFGPGTRLTVT.

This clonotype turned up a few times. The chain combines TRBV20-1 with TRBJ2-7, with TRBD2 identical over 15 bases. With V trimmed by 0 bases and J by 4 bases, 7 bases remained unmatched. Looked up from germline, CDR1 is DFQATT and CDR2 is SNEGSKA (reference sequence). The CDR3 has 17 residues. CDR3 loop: CSARDGTSGRRSYEQYF. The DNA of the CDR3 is TGCAGTGCTAGAGACGGGACTAGCGGGAGGAGGTCTTACGAGCAGTACTTC.

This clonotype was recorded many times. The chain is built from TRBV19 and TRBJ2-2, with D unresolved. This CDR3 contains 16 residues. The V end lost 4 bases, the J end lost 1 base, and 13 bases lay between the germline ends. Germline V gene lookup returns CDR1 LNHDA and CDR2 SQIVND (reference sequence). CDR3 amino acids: CASSTAYHRNTGELFF. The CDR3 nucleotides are TGTGCCAGTAGTACAGCGTACCATCGGAACACCGGGGAGCTGTTTTTT.